These T cell receptor beta chains were read from a single sample in a study of T cells in Graves' hyperthyroidism and ophthalmopathy. TCRdb analysed the multiplex PCR reads with MiXCR anew, one entry per CDR3 protein. Of over 250,000 distinct CDR3 sequences in the sample, approximately 20% were seen once. Material for sequencing was blood. The source of these receptors is a man aged 25 to 40 with Graves' ophthalmopathy. Both conserved end residues are part of each CDR3. A D gene is named only where the DNA matches it firmly. Size values are once, few and many counts, or a class for expanded clones, and some rows have none.

d_call,v_call,j_call,clone_size,cdr3_nt,cdr3_aa
.,TRBV4-1,TRBJ2-1,.,TGCGCCAGCAGCCGACAAGTCGGTGAGCAGTTCTTC,CASSRQVGEQFF
.,TRBV11-2,TRBJ2-2,many,TGTGCCAGCAGCTTAGACCCGATTCGACTATCCAGAAACACCGGGGAGCTGTTTTTT,CASSLDPIRLSRNTGELFF
.,TRBV12-3/TRBV12-4,TRBJ2-1,.,TGTGCCAGCAGCCCCGTGAGGCGGGACAATGAGCAGTTCTTC,CASSPVRRDNEQFF
TRBD2,TRBV19,TRBJ2-1,.,TGTGCCAGTGGAGCGGGAGAGGTGGGCAATGAGCAGTTCTTC,CASGAGEVGNEQFF
TRBD1,TRBV10-3,TRBJ1-6,many,TGTGCCATCGCCTCCCGGGCAGGGGGCAGGAATTCACCCCTCCACTTT,CAIASRAGGRNSPLHF
TRBD1,TRBV7-6,TRBJ2-1,many,TGTGCCAGCAGCTTAGGACAGGGGGAATACAATGAGCAGTTCTTC,CASSLGQGEYNEQFF
.,TRBV3-1,TRBJ2-5,.,TGTGCCAGTAGTATAGATCCAGGGGCCACCGGGGAGACCCAGTACTTC,CASSIDPGATGETQYF
TRBD2,TRBV20-1,TRBJ2-5,.,TGCAGTGCAACCCGGACTAGCGGGGACCAAGAGACCCAGTACTTC,CSATRTSGDQETQYF
.,TRBV6-5,TRBJ2-5,.,TGTGCCAGCAGTTACCCACAGGGTAATCAAGAGACCCAGTACTTC,CASSYPQGNQETQYF
.,TRBV20-1,TRBJ1-2,.,TGCAGTGCTAAAGCCACGACGGCAAACTATGGCTACACCTTC,CSAKATTANYGYTF
TRBD2,TRBV9,TRBJ2-5,few,TGTGCCAGCAGCAAACGGACTAGCGTCCAAGAGACCCAGTACTTC,CASSKRTSVQETQYF